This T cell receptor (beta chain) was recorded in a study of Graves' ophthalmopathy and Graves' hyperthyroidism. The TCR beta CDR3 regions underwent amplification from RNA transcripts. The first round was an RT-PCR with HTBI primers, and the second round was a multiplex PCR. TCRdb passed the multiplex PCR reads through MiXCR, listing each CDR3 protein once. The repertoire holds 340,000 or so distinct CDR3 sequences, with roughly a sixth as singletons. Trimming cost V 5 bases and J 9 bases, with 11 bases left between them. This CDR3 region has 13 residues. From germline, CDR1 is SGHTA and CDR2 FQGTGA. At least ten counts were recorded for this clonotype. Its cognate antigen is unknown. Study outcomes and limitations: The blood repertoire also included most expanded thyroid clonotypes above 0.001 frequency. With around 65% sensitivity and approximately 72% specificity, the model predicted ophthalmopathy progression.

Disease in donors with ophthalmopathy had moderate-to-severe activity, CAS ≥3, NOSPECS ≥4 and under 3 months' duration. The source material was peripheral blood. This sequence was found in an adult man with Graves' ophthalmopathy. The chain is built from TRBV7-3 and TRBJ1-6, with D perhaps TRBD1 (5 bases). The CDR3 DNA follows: TGTGCCAGCAGCCGCTCGAGGGGTTCACCCCTCCACTTT. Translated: CASSRSRGSPLHF.